The T cell receptor beta chain described here comes from a study of Graves' ophthalmopathy and Graves' hyperthyroidism. Germline CDR1 and CDR2: LGHDT and YNNKEL (reference sequence). The CDR3 is 14 amino acids. Trimming removed 5 bases at V and 7 bases at J, with 12 bases between. Other autoimmune diseases, uncontrolled infections, pregnancy or lactation ruled patients out of participation. RNA served as the template for amplifying TCR beta CDR3 regions. An initial RT-PCR round employing HTBI primers preceded a second-round multiplex PCR. Each CDR3 protein is one row after TCRdb ran MiXCR on the multiplex PCR reads. Of a few hundred thousand distinct CDR3 sequences detected, under 25% appear once; the ten largest clones hold 2.5% to 3%. This clonotype has at least ten counts.

The J gene is TRBJ1-6, the V gene TRBV3-1, with a possible D match to TRBD1 (6 bases). Sequences were obtained from peripheral blood. The clonotype comes from a woman in her late teens or twenties with stable Graves' hyperthyroidism. As DNA, the CDR3 is TGTGCCAGCAGCTTGGCAGGGGAAAATTCACCCCTCCACTTT. This encodes CASSLAGENSPLHF. Based on the CDR3 plus reference TRBV3-1 and TRBJ1-6, the full variable domain is DTAVSQTPKYLVTQMGNDKSIKCEQNLGHDTMYWYKQDSKKFLKIMFSYNNKELIINETVPNRFSPKSPDKAHLNLHINSLELGDSAVYFCASSLAGENSPLHFGNGTRLTVT.